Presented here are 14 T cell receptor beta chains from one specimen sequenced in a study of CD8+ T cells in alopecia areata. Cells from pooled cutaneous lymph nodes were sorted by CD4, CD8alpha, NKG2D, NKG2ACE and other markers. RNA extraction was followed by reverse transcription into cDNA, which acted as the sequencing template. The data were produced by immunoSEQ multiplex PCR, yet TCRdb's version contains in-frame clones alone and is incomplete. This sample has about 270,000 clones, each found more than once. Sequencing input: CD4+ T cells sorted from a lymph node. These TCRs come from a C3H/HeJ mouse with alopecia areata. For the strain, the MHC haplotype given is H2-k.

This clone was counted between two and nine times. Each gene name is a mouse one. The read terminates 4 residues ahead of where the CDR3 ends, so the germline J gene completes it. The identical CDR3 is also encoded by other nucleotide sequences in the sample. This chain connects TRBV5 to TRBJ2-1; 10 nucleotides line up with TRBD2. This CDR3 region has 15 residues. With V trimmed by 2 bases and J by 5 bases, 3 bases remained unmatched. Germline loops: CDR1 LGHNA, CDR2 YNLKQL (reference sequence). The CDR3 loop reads CASSQTGTGDAEQFF. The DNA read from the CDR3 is TGTGCCAGCAGCCAAACCGGGACTGGGGATGCT.

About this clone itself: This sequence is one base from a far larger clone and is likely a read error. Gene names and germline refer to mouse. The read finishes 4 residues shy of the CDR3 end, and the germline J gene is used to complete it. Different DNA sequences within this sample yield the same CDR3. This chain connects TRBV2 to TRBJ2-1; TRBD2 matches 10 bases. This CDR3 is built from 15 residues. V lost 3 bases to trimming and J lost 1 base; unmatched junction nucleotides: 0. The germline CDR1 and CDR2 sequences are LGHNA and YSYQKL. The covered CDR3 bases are TGTGCCAGCAGCCAGGACTGGGGGAACTATGCT. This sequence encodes CASSQDWGNYA. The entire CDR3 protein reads CASSQDWGNYAEQFF.

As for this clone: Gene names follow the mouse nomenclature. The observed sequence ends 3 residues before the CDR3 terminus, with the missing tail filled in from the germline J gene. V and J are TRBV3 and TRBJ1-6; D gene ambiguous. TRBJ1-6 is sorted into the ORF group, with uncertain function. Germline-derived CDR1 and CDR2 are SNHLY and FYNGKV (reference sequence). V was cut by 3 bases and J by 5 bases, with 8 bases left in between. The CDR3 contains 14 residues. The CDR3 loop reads CASSFGENNSPLYF. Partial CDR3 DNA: TGTGCCAGCAGCTTTGGGGAGAATAATTCGCCC.

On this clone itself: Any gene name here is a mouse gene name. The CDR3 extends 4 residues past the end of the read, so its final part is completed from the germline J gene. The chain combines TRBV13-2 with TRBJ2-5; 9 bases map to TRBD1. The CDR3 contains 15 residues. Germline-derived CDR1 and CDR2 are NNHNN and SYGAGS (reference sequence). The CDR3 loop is CASGDGTGVGDTQYF. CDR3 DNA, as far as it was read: TGTGCCAGCGGTGATGGGACAGGGGTTGGCGAC.

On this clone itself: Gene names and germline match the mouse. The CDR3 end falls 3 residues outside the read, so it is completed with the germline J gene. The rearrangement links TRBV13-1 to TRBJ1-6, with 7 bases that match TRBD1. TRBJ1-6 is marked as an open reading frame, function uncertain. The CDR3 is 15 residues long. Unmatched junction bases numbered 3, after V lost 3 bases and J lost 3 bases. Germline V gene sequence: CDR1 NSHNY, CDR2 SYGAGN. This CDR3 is CASSAGQVYNSPLYF. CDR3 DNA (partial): TGTGCCAGCAGTGCCGGACAGGTCTATAATTCGCCC.

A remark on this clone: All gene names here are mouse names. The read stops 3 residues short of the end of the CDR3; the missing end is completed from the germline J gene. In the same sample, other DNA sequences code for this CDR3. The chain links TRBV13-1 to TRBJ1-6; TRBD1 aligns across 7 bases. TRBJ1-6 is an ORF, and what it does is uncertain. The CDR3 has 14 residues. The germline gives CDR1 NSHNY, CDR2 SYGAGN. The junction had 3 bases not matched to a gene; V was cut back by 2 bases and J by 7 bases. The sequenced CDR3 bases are TGTGCCAGCAGTGAACAGGGGAGGAATTCGCCC. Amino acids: CASSEQGRNSP. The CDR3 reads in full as CASSEQGRNSPLYF.

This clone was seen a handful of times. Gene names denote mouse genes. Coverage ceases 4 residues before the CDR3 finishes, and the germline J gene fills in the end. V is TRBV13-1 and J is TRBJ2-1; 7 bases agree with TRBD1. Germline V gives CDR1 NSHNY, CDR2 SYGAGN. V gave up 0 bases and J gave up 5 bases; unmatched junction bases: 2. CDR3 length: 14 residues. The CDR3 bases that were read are TGTGCCAGCAGTGATGCAGGGGGACATGCT. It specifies CASSDAGGHA. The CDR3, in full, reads CASSDAGGHAEQFF.

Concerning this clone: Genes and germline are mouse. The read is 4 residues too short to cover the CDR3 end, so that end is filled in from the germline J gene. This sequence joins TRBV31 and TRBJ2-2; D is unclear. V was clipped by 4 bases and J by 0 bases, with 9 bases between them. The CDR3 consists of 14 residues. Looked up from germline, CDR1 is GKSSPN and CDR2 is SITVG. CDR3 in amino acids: CAWNRIANTGQLYF. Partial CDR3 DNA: TGTGCCTGGAACAGAATAGCAAACACCGGG. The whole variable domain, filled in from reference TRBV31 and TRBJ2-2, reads AQTIHQWPVAEIKAVGSPLSLGCTIKGKSSPNLYWYWQATGGTLQQLFYSITVGQVESVVQLNLSASRPKDDQFILSTEKLLLSHSGFYLCAWNRIANTGQLYFGEGSKLTVL.

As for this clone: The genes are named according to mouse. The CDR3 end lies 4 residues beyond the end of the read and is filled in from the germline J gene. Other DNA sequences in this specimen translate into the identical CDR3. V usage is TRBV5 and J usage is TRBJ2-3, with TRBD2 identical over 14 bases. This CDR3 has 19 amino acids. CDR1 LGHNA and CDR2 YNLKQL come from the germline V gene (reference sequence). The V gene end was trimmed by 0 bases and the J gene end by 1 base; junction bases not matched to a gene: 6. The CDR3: CASSQDWDWGGAGAETLYF. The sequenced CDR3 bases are TGTGCCAGCAGCCAAGATTGGGACTGGGGGGGCGCGGGTGCAGAA.

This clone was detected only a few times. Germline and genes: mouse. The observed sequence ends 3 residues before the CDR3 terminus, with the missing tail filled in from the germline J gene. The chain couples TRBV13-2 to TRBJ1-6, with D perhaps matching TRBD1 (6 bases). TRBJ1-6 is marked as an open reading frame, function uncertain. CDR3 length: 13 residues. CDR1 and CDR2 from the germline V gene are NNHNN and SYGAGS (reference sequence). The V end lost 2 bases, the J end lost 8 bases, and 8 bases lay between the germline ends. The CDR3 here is CASGEGGYSPLYF. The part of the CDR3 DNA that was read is TGTGCCAGCGGTGAAGGGGGTTATTCGCCC.

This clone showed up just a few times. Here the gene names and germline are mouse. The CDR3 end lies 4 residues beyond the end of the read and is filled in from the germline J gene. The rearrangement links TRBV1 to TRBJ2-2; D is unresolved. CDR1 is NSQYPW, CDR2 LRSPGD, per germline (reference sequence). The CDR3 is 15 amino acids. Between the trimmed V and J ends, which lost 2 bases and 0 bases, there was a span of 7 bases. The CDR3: CTCSAQIANTGQLYF. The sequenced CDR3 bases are TGCACCTGCAGTGCACAAATAGCAAACACCGGG.

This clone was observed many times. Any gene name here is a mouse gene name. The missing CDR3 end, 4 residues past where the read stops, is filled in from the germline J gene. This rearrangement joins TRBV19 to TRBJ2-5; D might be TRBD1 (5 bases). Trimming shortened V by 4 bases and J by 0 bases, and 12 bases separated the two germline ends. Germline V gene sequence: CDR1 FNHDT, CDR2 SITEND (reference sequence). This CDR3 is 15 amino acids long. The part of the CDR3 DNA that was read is TGTGCCAGCAGTCACCCACGACAGAACCAAGAC. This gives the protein CASSHPRQNQD. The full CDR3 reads CASSHPRQNQDTQYF.

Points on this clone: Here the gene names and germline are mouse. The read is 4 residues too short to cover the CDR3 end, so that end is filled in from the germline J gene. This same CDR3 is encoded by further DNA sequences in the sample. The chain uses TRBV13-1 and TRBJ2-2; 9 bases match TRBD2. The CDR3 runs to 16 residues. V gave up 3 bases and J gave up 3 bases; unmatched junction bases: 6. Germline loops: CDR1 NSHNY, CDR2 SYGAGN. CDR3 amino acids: CASSGWGGADTGQLYF. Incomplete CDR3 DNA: TGTGCCAGCAGTGGGTGGGGGGGCGCGGACACCGGG.

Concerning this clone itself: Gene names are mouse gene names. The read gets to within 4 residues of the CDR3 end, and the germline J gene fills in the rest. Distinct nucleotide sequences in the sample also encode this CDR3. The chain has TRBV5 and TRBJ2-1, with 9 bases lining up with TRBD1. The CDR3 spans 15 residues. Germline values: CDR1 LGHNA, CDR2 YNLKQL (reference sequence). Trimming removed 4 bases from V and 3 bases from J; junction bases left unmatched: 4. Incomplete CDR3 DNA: TGTGCCAGCAGCCCGCCGGGACAGGGCTATGCT. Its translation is CASSPPGQGYA. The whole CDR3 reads CASSPPGQGYAEQFF.